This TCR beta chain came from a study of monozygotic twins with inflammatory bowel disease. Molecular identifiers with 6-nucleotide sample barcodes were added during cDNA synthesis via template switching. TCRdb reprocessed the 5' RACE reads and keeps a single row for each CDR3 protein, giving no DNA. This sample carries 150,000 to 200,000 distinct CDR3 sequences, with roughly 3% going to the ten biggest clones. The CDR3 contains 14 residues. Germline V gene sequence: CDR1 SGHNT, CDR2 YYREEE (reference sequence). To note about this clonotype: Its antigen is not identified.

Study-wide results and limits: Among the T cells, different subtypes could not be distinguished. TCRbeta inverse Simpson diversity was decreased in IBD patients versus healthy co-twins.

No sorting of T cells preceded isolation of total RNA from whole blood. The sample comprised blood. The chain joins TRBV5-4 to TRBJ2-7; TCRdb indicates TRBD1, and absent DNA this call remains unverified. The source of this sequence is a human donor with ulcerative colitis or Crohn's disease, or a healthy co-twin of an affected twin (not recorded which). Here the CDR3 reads CASSHSPPIYEQYF. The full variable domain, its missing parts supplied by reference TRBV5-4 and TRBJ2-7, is ETGVTQSPTHLIKTRGQQVTLRCSSQSGHNTVSWYQQALGQGPQFIFQYYREEENGRGNFPPRFSGLQFPNYSSELNVNALELDDSALYLCASSHSPPIYEQYFGPGTRLTVT.